This passage covers 20 T cell receptor beta chains from one sample sequenced in a study of blood T cells in healthy people across ages. PCR was performed a second time for 7 to 11 cycles using a sample-barcoded 5' primer and a J-beta primer mix. TCRdb redid the calling of the 5' RACE reads with MiXCR, one entry per CDR3 protein. The data hold some 1.4 million distinct CDR3 sequences, with 42% observed a single time. The specimen sequenced was blood. The receptors originated from a woman younger than 35 in good health.

This clonotype was seen only a few times. The CDR3 DNA sequence: TGTGCCAGCAGTGAAGGACCGGCGGGAAGCTCCTACGAGCAGTACTTC. This encodes CASSEGPAGSSYEQYF. This chain connects TRBV6-1 to TRBJ2-7, with D possibly being TRBD2 (6 bases). Trimming pared 1 base from V and 0 bases from J, leaving 13 bases between. Germline V gives CDR1 MNHNS, CDR2 SASEGT. The CDR3 runs to 16 residues.

This clonotype was observed many times. V is TRBV18 and J is TRBJ2-3; no clear D gene. The CDR3 contains 14 residues. Germline-derived CDR1 and CDR2 are KGHSH and LQKENI. Trimming stripped 3 bases from V and 0 bases from J, with 7 bases between. The DNA for the CDR3 is TGTGCCAGCTCACCGGCAACCAGCACAGATACGCAGTATTTT. It is translated as CASSPATSTDTQYF.

This clonotype was counted a few times. The chain uses TRBV6-5 and TRBJ2-4, with D uncertain. Trimming cost V 0 bases and J 0 bases, with 9 bases left between them. Germline V gene lookup returns CDR1 MNHEY and CDR2 SVGAGI. The CDR3 is 16 amino acids. CDR3 sequence: CASSYSPSGAKNIQYF. In DNA, the CDR3 is TGTGCCAGCAGTTACTCCCCGTCCGGAGCCAAAAACATTCAGTACTTC.

In its sample, this clonotype was seen a few times. The chain employs TRBV6-1 and TRBJ2-1; D tentatively reads TRBD1 or TRBD2 (5 bases each). The V gene's germline CDR1 is MNHNS and CDR2 SASEGT. The CDR3 consists of 13 residues. V shed 3 bases and J shed 7 bases, with 10 bases lying between them. CDR3 DNA sequence: TGTGCCAGCAGTGATGGGACGGGGAATGAGCAGTTCTTC. Its protein is CASSDGTGNEQFF.

The V gene is TRBV3-1, the J gene TRBJ1-2, with no clear D. The CDR3 runs to 14 residues. The germline V gene encodes CDR1 LGHDT and CDR2 YNNKEL (reference sequence). V was clipped by 0 bases and J by 8 bases, with 13 bases between them. CDR3 bases: TGTGCCAGCAGCCAAGAAGTATCCTCTTACGGCTACACCTTC. Its protein is CASSQEVSSYGYTF.

The chain uses TRBV5-1 and TRBJ2-1; D is perhaps TRBD1 (6 bases). V was trimmed by 4 bases and J by 2 bases, leaving 13 bases between them. There are 15 residues in the CDR3. Germline V gene data show CDR1 as SGHRS and CDR2 as YFSETQ. The CDR3 region is CASSPLQGPYNEQFF. For the CDR3, the DNA is TGCGCCAGCAGCCCCCTCCAGGGGCCCTACAATGAGCAGTTCTTC. Using reference TRBV5-1 and TRBJ2-1 for the parts outside the CDR3, the full variable domain is KAGVTQTPRYLIKTRGQQVTLSCSPISGHRSVSWYQQTPGQGLQFLFEYFSETQRNKGNFPGRFSGRQFSNSRSEMNVSTLELGDSALYLCASSPLQGPYNEQFFGPGTRLTVL.

The V gene is TRBV30, the J gene TRBJ1-1, with 8 bases matching TRBD1. V was pared by 5 bases and J by 1 base, with 0 bases of the junction left unmatched. CDR3 size: 12 residues. The germline gives CDR1 GTSNPN, CDR2 SVGIG (reference sequence). CDR3 in DNA: TGTGCCTGGGGGACAGGGAACACTGAAGCTTTCTTT. Amino acid sequence: CAWGTGNTEAFF.

The chain links TRBV5-5 to TRBJ2-5; the D gene is possibly TRBD1 (6 bases). This CDR3 comprises 15 residues. Between the trimmed V and J ends, which lost 6 bases and 2 bases, there was a span of 17 bases. In germline, CDR1 is SGHKS, CDR2 YYEKEE (reference sequence). The CDR3 loop reads CASTGMDSSQETQYF. In DNA, the CDR3 is TGTGCCAGCACCGGGATGGACAGCTCACAAGAGACCCAGTACTTC.

The chain is built from TRBV12-3 or TRBV12-4 and TRBJ1-2; tentative D call: TRBD1 (5 bases). CDR3 length equals 11 residues. Trimming took 8 bases from V and 9 from J, leaving 13 bases between them. CDR3 nucleotides: TGTGCCAGCGAGGGACGAGATAGCTACACCTTC. Translating it yields CASEGRDSYTF.

The table lists this clonotype with a few counts. The chain links TRBV10-3 to TRBJ1-1; 8 nucleotides agree with TRBD1. This CDR3 region has 12 residues. Trimming at V came to 6 bases and at J to 7 bases, leaving 4 bases not matched to a gene. Germline loops: CDR1 ENHRY, CDR2 SYGVKD. CDR3 in amino acids: CAIREGQVEAFF. CDR3 sequence (DNA): TGTGCCATCAGGGAGGGACAGGTTGAAGCTTTCTTT.

This clonotype was picked up many times. The rearrangement joins TRBV4-1 to TRBJ1-2; the D is unclear. CDR3 length: 14 amino acids. V lost 0 bases to trimming and J lost 10 bases, with 15 bases between them. Germline loops: CDR1 MGHRA, CDR2 YSYEKL. As DNA, the CDR3 is TGCGCCAGCAGCCAAGATCCTACTCCTCGCGACTACACCTTC. Translated, it gives CASSQDPTPRDYTF.

This clonotype was observed once. This chain connects TRBV7-8 to TRBJ2-7, with unresolved D. The CDR3 is 14 residues long. Deletions cut 1 base from V and 1 base from J, with 8 bases between. Germline V gene lookup returns CDR1 SGHVS and CDR2 FQNEAQ. CDR3 protein: CASSLEFLSYEQYF. CDR3 sequence (DNA): TGTGCCAGCAGCTTAGAATTCCTTTCCTACGAGCAGTACTTC.

This clonotype has only a few counts. The chain recombines TRBV3-1 with TRBJ2-3; TRBD2 is a possible D gene (5 bases). The CDR3 totals 15 residues. Trimming removed 5 bases at V and 4 bases at J, with 16 bases between. Germline CDR1 LGHDT, CDR2 YNNKEL (reference sequence). Here the CDR3 reads CASSYAPGSADTQYF. The CDR3 nucleotides read TGTGCCAGCAGCTATGCTCCGGGGTCGGCAGATACGCAGTATTTT.

This chain uses TRBV29-1 with TRBJ2-1; D is possibly TRBD1 or TRBD2 (5 bases each). Germline CDR1 SQVTM, CDR2 ANQGSEA. There are 10 residues in the CDR3. CDR3 in amino acids: CSGTHNEQFF. The CDR3 DNA is TGCTCCGGGACGCACAATGAGCAGTTCTTC.

This clonotype is a singleton in its sample. CDR3 nucleotides: TGCAGTGCTACCCACAGTTGGGCGAGGAATGAGCAGTTCTTC. It yields the protein CSATHSWARNEQFF. This chain joins TRBV20-1 and TRBJ2-1; no clear D gene. Trimming removed 4 bases from V and 7 bases from J, with 17 bases in between. There are 14 residues in the CDR3. Germline CDR1 DFQATT, CDR2 SNEGSKA (reference sequence).

This clonotype showed up just a few times. The V call is TRBV4-2, the J call TRBJ2-3, with 11 bases that match TRBD2. There are 19 residues in the CDR3. The trim removed 0 bases at V and 0 bases at J, leaving 8 bases unmatched. Germline assignment: CDR1 LGHNA and CDR2 YNFKEQ. This chain's CDR3 is CASSQDQGTSGASTDTQYF. The CDR3 DNA follows: TGTGCCAGCAGCCAAGATCAAGGGACTAGCGGTGCTAGCACAGATACGCAGTATTTT.

This clonotype was detected a few times. CDR3 coding DNA: TGTGCCAGCAGCGTGGGGATATGGGCCTCACTCCGCAATCAGCAGCCCCAGCATTTT. It encodes CASSVGIWASLRNQQPQHF. The chain employs TRBV9 and TRBJ1-5; no clear D. V was trimmed by 2 bases and J by 7 bases, leaving 28 bases between them. The CDR3 runs to 19 residues. Looked up from germline, CDR1 is SGDLS and CDR2 is YYNGEE. The variable domain in full, with the rest retrieved from reference TRBV9 and TRBJ1-5, is DSGVTQTPKHLITATGQRVTLRCSPRSGDLSVYWYQQSLDQGLQFLIQYYNGEERAKGNILERFSAQQFPDLHSELNLSSLELGDSALYFCASSVGIWASLRNQQPQHFGDGTRLSIL.

This sequence joins TRBV3-1 and TRBJ2-2, with unresolved D. CDR1 and CDR2 (germline): LGHDT, YNNKEL (reference sequence). V was shortened by 2 bases and J by 5 bases, with 3 bases between the two germline ends. The CDR3 is made up of 12 amino acids. CDR3 DNA: TGTGCCAGCAGCCAATCTACCGGGGAGCTGTTTTTT. Translation: CASSQSTGELFF.

This clonotype was found a few times. The chain recombines TRBV16 with TRBJ1-1; no clear D gene. The CDR3 has 14 residues. Germline CDR1 is KGHSY and CDR2 is FQNENV. Trimming shortened V by 7 bases and J by 2 bases, and 14 bases separated the two germline ends. The CDR3 DNA reads as TGTGCCAGCACCCGGTCCTTGGGAAACACTGAAGCTTTCTTT. It specifies CASTRSLGNTEAFF.

CDR3 protein: CARARGGSTDTQYF. Written as DNA, the CDR3 is TGTGCCAGAGCGCGGGGCGGTTCCACAGATACGCAGTATTTT. The V and J genes are TRBV7-2 and TRBJ2-3; weak D call: TRBD2 (6 bases). In germline, CDR1 is SGHTA, CDR2 FQGNSA. Trimming took off 9 bases at V and 2 bases at J, with 15 bases between the two ends. This CDR3 is 14 amino acids long.